The clone carrying this TCR beta chain was found a few times. Antigen unknown. TCRdb fed the reads into MiXCR, producing one record per CDR3 protein. The sample shows a few hundred thousand distinct CDR3 sequences, over 7.5% of them seen only once. This sample is drawn from a study of T cell repertoires in cytomegalovirus infection. Notes on the study in general: Totalled public TCR beta family frequency picked out people who carried CMV plus the relevant HLA.

V gave up 4 bases and J gave up 10 bases, with 8 bases separating them. The CDR3 extends over 11 amino acids. The specimen sequenced was PBMCs. This chain uses TRBV12-3 or TRBV12-4 with TRBJ2-1; D ambiguous. This sequence was found in a human donor in good health (CMV status not recorded). Some clones in this sample may be carry-over from other donors' samples. The CDR3 spells CASSSRLEQFF. CDR3 DNA: TGTGCCAGCAGTTCAAGGTTAGAGCAGTTCTTC.